This TCR beta chain was recovered during a study of blood T cell repertoires in COVID-19. From germline, CDR1 is SGHRS and CDR2 YFSETQ. V lost 1 base to trimming and J lost 4 bases; unmatched junction nucleotides: 2. The CDR3 runs to 15 residues. Assay: immunoSEQ multiplex PCR; the TCRdb copy retains only in-frame clones and omits some. This sample carries about 78,000 clones, about 89% of them seen once, and the ten largest clones take around 5.3%. The receptor's source is a man in his forties or fifties with active or convalescent COVID-19. Sequencing was done on a sample of peripheral blood. The chain uses TRBV5-1 and TRBJ1-4, with 9 bases matching TRBD1. The CDR3: CASSLTGGSNEKLFF. The CDR3 nucleotides are TGCGCCAGCAGCTTGACAGGGGGCAGTAATGAAAAACTGTTTTTT. Full variable domain (missing parts from reference TRBV5-1 and TRBJ1-4): KAGVTQTPRYLIKTRGQQVTLSCSPISGHRSVSWYQQTPGQGLQFLFEYFSETQRNKGNFPGRFSGRQFSNSRSEMNVSTLELGDSALYLCASSLTGGSNEKLFFGSGTQLSVL.